This entry is about one T cell receptor (beta chain). The record originates from a study of blood T cell repertoires in COVID-19. In the original analysis: Estimation of nucleated cell counts relied on the amplification of reference gene primers. Using immunoSEQ multiplex PCR, the repertoire was profiled, and TCRdb retains in-frame clones only, with some absent. That table furnishes V, J and clone size, whereas the DNA furnished D and trimming. The sample has tens of thousands of clones, 79% seen once. The CDR3 runs 16 residues. Trimming cost V 1 base and J 5 bases; bases outside gene matches: 7. Looked up from germline, CDR1 is MGHRA and CDR2 is YSYEKL.

The receptor's source is a man aged 60 to 75 with acute or convalescent COVID-19. Sequenced sample: peripheral blood. This chain connects TRBV4-1 to TRBJ2-5; 10 nucleotides agree with TRBD1. DNA for the CDR3: TGCGCCAGCAGCCAAGGACAGGGGGCGCCCGGTGAGACCCAGTACTTC. Protein product: CASSQGQGAPGETQYF.